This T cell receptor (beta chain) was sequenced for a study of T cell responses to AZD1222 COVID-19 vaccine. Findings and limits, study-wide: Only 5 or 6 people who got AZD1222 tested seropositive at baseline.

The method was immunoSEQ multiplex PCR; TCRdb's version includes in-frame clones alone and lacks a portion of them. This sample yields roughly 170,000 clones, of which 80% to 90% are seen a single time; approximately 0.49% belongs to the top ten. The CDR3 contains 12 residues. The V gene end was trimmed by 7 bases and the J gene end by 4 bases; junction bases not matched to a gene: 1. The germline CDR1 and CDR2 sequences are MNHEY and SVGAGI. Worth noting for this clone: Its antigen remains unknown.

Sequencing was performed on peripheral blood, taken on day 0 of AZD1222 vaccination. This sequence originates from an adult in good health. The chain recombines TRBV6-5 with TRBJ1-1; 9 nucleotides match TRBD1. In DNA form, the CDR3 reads TGTGCCAGCACGACAGGGGGCACTGAAGCTTTCTTT. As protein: CASTTGGTEAFF.